This T cell receptor (beta chain) was recorded in a study of identifying expanded T cells in peripheral blood. General study points: About 1.2 clones differed between technical replicates, versus 16.4 and 19 over time. Variance in clone template counts between roughly two-week samples significantly increased with total template count across all healthy donors.

Collection occurred without any documented infections or immune events in donors. Turning to this clone: Antigen specificity is unknown.

Trimming took 2 bases from V and 5 from J; bases not matched to a gene: 8. Germline CDR1 reads SEHNR; CDR2 reads FQNEAQ (reference sequence). The CDR3 runs 15 residues. Some clones are missing from TCRdb's copy, which holds only in-frame ones; the method was immunoSEQ multiplex PCR. This sample has 95,000 to 100,000 clones, with roughly 89% found just once. The source material was blood. The chain has TRBV7-9 and TRBJ1-1; 7 bases are shared with TRBD1. The TCR comes from a person between 18 and 75 years old in good health. CDR3 residues: CASSLTRPTGTEAFF. The DNA for the CDR3 is TGTGCCAGCAGCTTAACGCGCCCGACAGGGACTGAAGCTTTCTTT. The full variable domain, its missing parts supplied by reference TRBV7-9 and TRBJ1-1, is DTGVSQNPRHKITKRGQNVTFRCDPISEHNRLYWYRQTLGQGPEFLTYFQNEAQLEKSRLLSDRFSAERPKGSFSTLEIQRTEQGDSAMYLCASSLTRPTGTEAFFGQGTRLTVV.